This TCR beta chain comes out of a study of cytomegalovirus exposure and HLA in healthy donors. To note about this clone: Its target is unknown.

V lost 7 bases, J lost 4 bases, and 11 bases stayed unmatched. CDR3 size: 15 residues. The germline CDR1 and CDR2 sequences are SGHVS and FNYEAQ. The donors gave bone marrow, and they were healthy. The primer mix had 60 Vbeta and 13 Jbeta primers. Clones were read by immunoSEQ multiplex PCR, and TCRdb kept only the in-frame ones, dropping some. The repertoire has about 180,000 clones, around 78% of them found once; the top ten carry about 13%. Study-wide points: Likely technical artifact: a cluster of highly shared sequence variants.

The chain has TRBV7-6 and TRBJ2-5; 8 bases map to TRBD2. Source material: PBMCs. The receptor was isolated from a woman aged 45-60 years in good health and CMV-seropositive. The CDR3 region is CASTAGLVSRETQYF. CDR3 nucleotide sequence: TGTGCCAGCACCGCGGGACTAGTTTCCAGAGAGACCCAGTACTTC.